The clone carrying this TCR beta chain was seen only a few times. The germline gives CDR1 MNHEY, CDR2 SVGAGI. Trimming removed 9 bases at V and 0 bases at J, with 9 bases between. The CDR3 loop spans 13 amino acids. This sample was included in a study of T cell changes during pregnancy in multiple sclerosis. Only in-frame clones appear in the TCRdb table, and some are missing; sequencing was by immunoSEQ multiplex PCR. Of roughly 73,000 clones detected, around 94% appear once; the ten largest clones hold approximately 2%. The sample consisted of peripheral blood, taken in the second trimester of pregnancy. The origin of this receptor is a female donor in good health, enrolled as a control in a pregnancy study. This chain links TRBV6-5 with TRBJ1-3; the D gene is possibly TRBD1 (6 bases). This chain's CDR3 is CASRTDSGNTIYF. The CDR3 DNA sequence: TGTGCCAGTCGGACAGACTCTGGAAACACCATATATTTT.